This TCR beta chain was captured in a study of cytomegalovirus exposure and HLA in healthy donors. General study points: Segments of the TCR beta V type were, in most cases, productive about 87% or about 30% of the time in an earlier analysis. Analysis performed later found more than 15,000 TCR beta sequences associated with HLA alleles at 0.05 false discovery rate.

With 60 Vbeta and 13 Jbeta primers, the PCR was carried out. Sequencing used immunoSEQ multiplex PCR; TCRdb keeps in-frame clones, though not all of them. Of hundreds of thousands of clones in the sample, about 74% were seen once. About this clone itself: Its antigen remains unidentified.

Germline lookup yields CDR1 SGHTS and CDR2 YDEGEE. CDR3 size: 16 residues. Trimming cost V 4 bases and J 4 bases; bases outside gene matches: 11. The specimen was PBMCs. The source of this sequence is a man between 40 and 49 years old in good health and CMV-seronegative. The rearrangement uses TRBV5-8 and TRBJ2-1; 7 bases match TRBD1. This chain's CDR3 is CASSHPGTVIYNEQFF. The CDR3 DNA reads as TGTGCCAGCAGCCATCCGGGGACAGTTATTTACAATGAGCAGTTCTTC.